The clone carrying this T cell receptor beta chain was seen repeatedly, ten times or more. The sample originates from a study of T cells of healthy individuals. TCRdb independently ran MiXCR on the 5' RACE reads; one entry per CDR3 protein. The table lists around 100,000 distinct CDR3 sequences, around 17% of them singletons. V was trimmed by 6 bases and J by 3 bases, leaving 17 bases between them. CDR1 SQVTM and CDR2 ANQGSEA come from the germline V gene. This CDR3 has 14 amino acids. The chain links TRBV29-1 to TRBJ1-1; D possibly corresponds to TRBD1 (6 bases). This TCR derives from a human donor in good health. The CDR3: CSVSHLKGDTEAFF. The CDR3 nucleotides read TGCAGCGTCTCGCACCTCAAGGGGGACACTGAAGCTTTCTTT.